Listed below are T cell receptor beta chains from one sample, sequenced in a study of T cell changes during pregnancy in multiple sclerosis. The assay was immunoSEQ multiplex PCR, and TCRdb's table has in-frame clones only and misses some. This table has tens of thousands of clones, approximately 92% appearing once. This sample comprised CD8+ T cells from peripheral blood mononuclear cells, obtained in the third trimester of pregnancy. All receptors come from a female donor with multiple sclerosis, enrolled in a pregnancy study. Both conserved end residues are part of each CDR3. D genes are given only for firm matches. Part of the rows lack a size; the others show once, few, many or a class for expanded clones.

d_call: -; j_call: TRBJ1-1; v_call: TRBV5-4; clone_size: -; cdr3_nt: TGTGCCAGCAGCCTGGACCGTGCGGGGACTGAAGCTTTCTTT; cdr3_aa: CASSLDRAGTEAFF
d_call: -; j_call: TRBJ2-3; v_call: TRBV27; clone_size: -; cdr3_nt: TGTGCCAGCAGTTTATTCGGGGATACGCAGTATTTT; cdr3_aa: CASSLFGDTQYF
d_call: TRBD1; j_call: TRBJ1-2; v_call: TRBV2; clone_size: -; cdr3_nt: TGTGCCAGCAATGAGGTGACAGGGAGAGGCTACACCTTC; cdr3_aa: CASNEVTGRGYTF
d_call: -; j_call: TRBJ2-1; v_call: TRBV6-4; clone_size: -; cdr3_nt: TGTGCCAGCAGTGACTCACCCAGCGGAGCTTACAATGAGCAGTTCTTC; cdr3_aa: CASSDSPSGAYNEQFF
d_call: -; j_call: TRBJ2-7; v_call: TRBV6-5; clone_size: -; cdr3_nt: TGTGCCAGCAGTTCCCTTGGACACAGGGAATACTACGAGCAGTACTTC; cdr3_aa: CASSSLGHREYYEQYF
d_call: -; j_call: TRBJ1-2; v_call: TRBV28; clone_size: once; cdr3_nt: TGTGCCAGCAGTTTCCTACTCGAGAGCTATGGCTACACCTTC; cdr3_aa: CASSFLLESYGYTF
d_call: TRBD1; j_call: TRBJ2-7; v_call: TRBV6-5; clone_size: -; cdr3_nt: TGTGCCAGCAGTATTGGGACAGGGGCCTTAAACGAGCAGTACTTC; cdr3_aa: CASSIGTGALNEQYF
d_call: TRBD2; j_call: TRBJ2-3; v_call: TRBV29-1; clone_size: -; cdr3_nt: TGCAGCGTTGTCCGGCGGGAGGGTCTAGATACGCAGTATTTT; cdr3_aa: CSVVRREGLDTQYF
d_call: -; j_call: TRBJ1-2; v_call: TRBV10-3; clone_size: -; cdr3_nt: TGTGCCATCAGTGAAGGAGGGGTCTATGGCTACACCTTC; cdr3_aa: CAISEGGVYGYTF
d_call: -; j_call: TRBJ2-7; v_call: TRBV28; clone_size: -; cdr3_nt: TGTGCCAGCAGTACAGGGATAGCTTCGTGGGGCGAGCAGTACTTC; cdr3_aa: CASSTGIASWGEQYF
d_call: -; j_call: TRBJ1-1; v_call: TRBV6-6; clone_size: -; cdr3_nt: TGTGCCAGCAGTTACTCGCAGGGCCTGAACACTGAAGCTTTCTTT; cdr3_aa: CASSYSQGLNTEAFF
d_call: -; j_call: TRBJ2-7; v_call: TRBV15; clone_size: -; cdr3_nt: TGTGCCACCAGCAGAGCGGTGAGCAGGGACGAGCAGTACTTC; cdr3_aa: CATSRAVSRDEQYF
d_call: -; j_call: TRBJ2-4; v_call: TRBV7-9; clone_size: -; cdr3_nt: TGTGCCAGCAGCGCCAAAGGGGGGGACATTCAGTACTTC; cdr3_aa: CASSAKGGDIQYF
d_call: TRBD2; j_call: TRBJ2-1; v_call: TRBV9; clone_size: -; cdr3_nt: TGTGCCAGCAGCGCATTTAGCGGGGGGGCCGAGGAGCAGTTCTTC; cdr3_aa: CASSAFSGGAEEQFF
d_call: TRBD2; j_call: TRBJ2-5; v_call: TRBV4-1; clone_size: -; cdr3_nt: TGCGCCAGCAGCCAAAGGGATGGACTAGCGGGAGGCCGGGAGACCCAGTACTTC; cdr3_aa: CASSQRDGLAGGRETQYF
d_call: -; j_call: TRBJ1-1; v_call: TRBV7-9; clone_size: -; cdr3_nt: TGTGCCAGCAGCTTAGGAGGACAAAGGAACACTGAAGCTTTCTTT; cdr3_aa: CASSLGGQRNTEAFF